Listed here is a single T cell receptor (beta chain). The data belong to a study of blood T cells in healthy people across ages. A J-beta primer mix and a sample-barcoded 5' primer were used in a second PCR of about 7 to 12 cycles. Researchers report that a template-switch adaptor with 12 random nucleotides tagged each cDNA molecule. The study obtained at least 3 million CDR3-containing paired-end reads from every sample. TCRdb re-called the 5' RACE reads through MiXCR, storing one row per CDR3 protein. The repertoire holds approximately 700,000 distinct CDR3 sequences, with 32% as singletons. With V trimmed by 5 bases and J by 4 bases, 5 bases remained unmatched. This CDR3 region has 13 residues. Germline V gene sequence: CDR1 DFQATT, CDR2 SNEGSKA (reference sequence).

The sequenced sample consisted of blood. The V gene is TRBV20-1, the J gene TRBJ2-5; 9 nucleotides agree with TRBD2. This clonotype originated in an elderly woman in good health. DNA of the CDR3: TGCAGTGCTGCGGGGGGGCCTGCAGAGACCCAGTACTTC. The encoded protein is CSAAGGPAETQYF.